This T cell receptor (beta chain) was recovered during a study of cytomegalovirus exposure and HLA in healthy donors (dated 2017 in TCRdb). The study in broad terms: A later analysis indicated that the 95 to 150 validation repertoires were generated on the platform also employed for the 700 or so repertoires of the first cohort. The study aimed to test whether cataloging public T cell receptors could reveal signatures of past pathogen exposure. Along with the roughly 610-subject first cohort, a separate validation cohort of around 120 different subjects was used. To predict cytomegalovirus infection status, the study brought together high-throughput TCR immunosequencing, statistical association of individual TCRs with disease status, and machine learning.

Donors formed part of the validation cohort, which comprised over a hundred subjects and was distinct from the first cohort of 550 to 850 subjects. On the study overall, not on this receptor specifically: A later analysis lacked HLA typing for the validation cohort, so it scored co-occurrence in that cohort across all 110 or so repertoires. A later analysis found that TCRs clustered in the first cohort also tended to co-occur in the 100 to 150 validation repertoires, with 90% to 95% of cluster scores above 0. The study gave a list of 150 to 200 TCR beta chains associated with cytomegalovirus. The authors suggested that the approach could potentially be extended to other disease states and immunological phenotypes. In vitro tests confirmed that a few of the cytomegalovirus-associated TCR beta chains recognize cytomegalovirus antigens. The classifier was reported to diagnose cytomegalovirus status with high specificity and sensitivity in both the original and validation cohorts. Most TCR sequences were seen in very few donors, while some public TCRs were found in many individuals.

As to this clone: There is no known antigen for this receptor. One base away there is no much larger clone; base qualities are not given.

Libraries were made using the immunoSEQ multiplex PCR assay. Regarding the original processing steps: To diagnose cytomegalovirus status from the catalog of TCR beta chain sequences, a statistical classification framework was built. Not all clones reach the TCRdb copy of this immuneACCESS table, which keeps in-frame sequences only. Checked studies attribute under half of the gap to unresolved V genes and leave the rest unexplained. The V and J calls and clone size were taken over from that table, and D and trimming were inferred from the DNA. In this sample the table shows approximately 200,000 clones, more than 65% of which occur a single time. The leading ten clones occupy 13% of the sample. This sequence originates from a woman between 25 and 40 years old in good health and CMV-seropositive. Sequencing was done on a sample of PBMCs.

The CDR3 protein sequence reads: CASSYSNRETFF. The nucleotide sequence reads TGTGCCAGCAGTTACTCGAATCGCGAGACTTTCTTT. The V gene is TRBV6-5 and the J gene is TRBJ1-1; the D gene assignment is ambiguous. Reading from cysteine to phenylalanine, the CDR3 counts 12 amino acids. Just CDR3 DNA is preserved here, 36 bases in frame from base 1. V is clipped by 0 bases and J by 12 bases, and the sequence between their germline boundaries is 11 bases long. CDR1 is given as MNHEY and CDR2 as SVGAGI, both from the germline V gene.